These 18 T cell receptor beta chains were all obtained from the same sample, sequenced in a study of molecular identifiers for immune sequencing clone quantification. TCRdb reprocessed the PCR reads via MiXCR and lists one record per CDR3 protein. The data hold about 640,000 distinct CDR3 sequences, with approximately 20% observed a single time. The sequencing sample was made of naive CD8+ T cells from blood, with Jurkat cell RNA spiked in. Subset meaning: FACS-sorted CD8+CD4-CCR7+CD45RA+ naive T cells. Source of these receptors: a human donor in good health. Some libraries in this study had Jurkat cell RNA spiked in.

Worth noting for this clonotype: A read error is possible here, since a much larger clone lies one base away. The rearrangement links TRBV12-3 or TRBV12-4 to TRBJ2-5; D not certain. This CDR3 has 16 residues. V dropped 5 bases and J dropped 8 bases, with 24 bases sitting between them. CDR3 region: CASSLFNAEAGATQYF. DNA for the CDR3: TGTGCCAGCAGTCTGTTTAACGCGGAAGCCGGAGCCACCCAGTACTTC.

In regard to this clonotype: A much larger clone differs from this one at a single base, so this may be a read error. The rearrangement joins TRBV20-1 to TRBJ2-7, with no clear D. CDR1 is DFQATT, CDR2 SNEGSKA, per germline (reference sequence). The CDR3 is 12 amino acids. The CDR3 nucleotides read TGCAGTGCTAGTGGGCATAACTACGAGCAGTGCTTC. Its translation: CSASGHNYEQCF.

A single count supports this clonotype. A much larger clone is a single base away; this may be a read error. The chain couples TRBV14 to TRBJ2-7, with 7 bases fitting TRBD1. The CDR3 runs 15 residues. Germline-derived CDR1 and CDR2 are SGHDN and FVKESK. Trimming took 0 bases from V and 3 from J; bases not matched to a gene: 5. CDR3 DNA sequence: TGTGCCAGCAGCCAAGATGAGACAGGGTGCTACGAGCAGTACTTC. The encoded protein is CASSQDETGCYEQYF.

The V gene is TRBV6-2 or TRBV6-3, the J gene TRBJ2-7; 7 nucleotides agree with TRBD2. The CDR3 totals 15 residues. The J segment lost 2 bases and the V segment lost 5 bases, leaving 9 bases of the junction unmatched. Germline CDR1 and CDR2: MNHEY and SVGEGT. The CDR3 region is CASSPDYGLAYEQYF. Written as DNA, the CDR3 is TGTGCCAGCAGTCCCGACTACGGACTAGCCTACGAGCAGTACTTC.

This clonotype occurred once. This may stem from a read error, because a much larger clone lies one nucleotide away. The chain is built from TRBV20-1 and TRBJ2-7; 10 nucleotides agree with TRBD2. The CDR3 sequence is 14 residues long. V was clipped by 5 bases and J by 2 bases; unmatched bases: 6. Germline values: CDR1 DFQATT, CDR2 SNEGSKA (reference sequence). The CDR3, as DNA: TGCAGTGCTGACGGGACTAGCGTGCCCTACGAGCAGTACTTC. Amino acid sequence: CSADGTSVPYEQYF.

A remark on this clonotype: Since a much larger clone is just one base distant, this may be a read error. This chain joins TRBV2 and TRBJ2-7; D perhaps matches TRBD2 (5 bases). V lost 4 bases and J 2 bases, leaving 15 bases between the germline ends. The CDR3 consists of 15 residues. Germline V gives CDR1 SNHLY, CDR2 FYNNEI. The CDR3 spells CASSGDPGGPYEQYF. Written as DNA, the CDR3 is TGTGCCAGCAGTGGAGACCCAGGAGGCCCCTACGAGCAGTACTTC. The full variable domain, its missing parts supplied by reference TRBV2 and TRBJ2-7, is EPEVTQTPSHQVTQMGQEVILRCVPISNHLYFYWYRQILGQKVEFLVSFYNNEISEKSEIFDDQFSVERPDGSNFTLKIRSTKLEDSAMYFCASSGDPGGPYEQYFGPGTRLTVT.

The chain couples TRBV19 to TRBJ2-3; TRBD2 might be the D (6 bases). V lost 5 bases and J 2 bases, leaving 20 bases between the germline ends. This CDR3 has 17 residues. CDR1 is LNHDA, CDR2 SQIVND, per germline (reference sequence). The CDR3 region is CASSATFSGPYTDTQYF. In DNA form, the CDR3 reads TGTGCCAGTAGTGCCACATTTAGCGGACCCTACACAGATACGCAGTATTTT.

This clonotype was seen only a few times. This sequence may be a read error, since a much larger clone differs from it by one base. As the CDR3 is not closed by the conserved phenylalanine or tryptophan, this likely results from a read error. V is TRBV24-1 and J is TRBJ2-1; tentative D call: TRBD2 (6 bases). This CDR3 region has 14 residues. V dropped 5 bases and J dropped 8 bases, with 15 bases sitting between them. The V gene's germline CDR1 is KGHDR and CDR2 SFDVKD. CDR3 DNA: TGTGCCACCAGTGGCAGCGGGTCGGGGGATGAGCAGTTCCTC. Translated, it gives CATSGSGSGDEQFL.

This clonotype came up a few times. This sequence joins TRBV5-3 and TRBJ2-5; 9 bases align to TRBD2. TRBV5-3 is designated an ORF whose function remains uncertain. CDR3 length equals 15 residues. V shed 10 bases and J 6 bases; nucleotides not matched to a gene: 16. The CDR3 nucleotides are TGTGCCGGCAGCTTGGCACTAGCGGGTACACAGACCCAGTACTTC. It translates to CAGSLALAGTQTQYF.

This clonotype has at least ten counts. The chain combines TRBV7-9 with TRBJ2-5; the D gene is possibly TRBD1 (6 bases). This CDR3 is built from 15 residues. In germline, CDR1 is SEHNR, CDR2 FQNEAQ (reference sequence). V lost 4 bases and J 5 bases, leaving 17 bases between the germline ends. Here the CDR3 reads CASSSLQGNDETQYF. The CDR3, as DNA: TGTGCCAGCAGCTCCCTACAGGGAAATGATGAGACCCAGTACTTC.

There are many counts of this clonotype. The chain couples TRBV30 to TRBJ2-5; 10 nucleotides agree with TRBD2. This CDR3 has 15 residues. Trimming removed 4 bases from V and 2 bases from J; junction bases left unmatched: 7. Germline V gene data show CDR1 as GTSNPN and CDR2 as SVGIG (reference sequence). The CDR3 DNA reads TGTGCCTGGACCAGGACTAGCGGACTTCAAGAGACCCAGTACTTC. It specifies CAWTRTSGLQETQYF.

Many counts were recorded for this clonotype. CDR3 amino acids: CASSFLAPNTDTQYF. DNA of the CDR3: TGTGCCAGCAGCTTTCTAGCACCTAACACAGATACGCAGTATTTT. V and J are TRBV7-2 and TRBJ2-3; D is possibly TRBD2 (5 bases). The CDR3 consists of 15 residues. Trimming shortened V by 3 bases and J by 2 bases, and 12 bases separated the two germline ends. Germline V gene lookup returns CDR1 SGHTA and CDR2 FQGNSA.

The sample holds many counts of this clonotype. The chain uses TRBV9 and TRBJ2-5; TRBD1 aligns across 8 bases. Germline CDR1 SGDLS, CDR2 YYNGEE. V gave up 0 bases and J gave up 4 bases; unmatched junction bases: 5. The CDR3 has 15 residues. The CDR3 loop is CASSVEAGQGETQYF. DNA for the CDR3: TGTGCCAGCAGCGTAGAAGCCGGACAGGGAGAGACCCAGTACTTC.

This clonotype was recorded at least ten times. The J gene is TRBJ1-5, the V gene TRBV19; D may be TRBD1 (6 bases). Germline CDR1 is LNHDA and CDR2 is SQIVND (reference sequence). This CDR3 region has 16 residues. V lost 2 bases, J lost 2 bases, and 13 bases lay in between. The CDR3 loop reads CASSIKGVTGNQPQHF. CDR3 nucleotides: TGTGCCAGTAGTATAAAGGGGGTCACAGGCAATCAGCCCCAGCATTTT.

This clonotype was seen ten or more times. The chain couples TRBV20-1 to TRBJ2-7, with D possibly matching TRBD2 (6 bases). The germline V and J ends were trimmed by 6 bases and 5 bases, with 20 bases remaining between them. The CDR3 consists of 14 residues. Germline loops: CDR1 DFQATT, CDR2 SNEGSKA (reference sequence). The CDR3 coding sequence is TGCAGTGCGCCAGCACTAGCTTCTTGGGACGAGCAGTACTTC. Translating it yields CSAPALASWDEQYF.

This clonotype was seen at least ten times. The chain has TRBV29-1 and TRBJ2-7, with D perhaps TRBD2 (7 bases). Germline V lookup: CDR1 SQVTM, CDR2 ANQGSEA. The V end lost 5 bases, the J end lost 1 base, and 15 bases lay between the germline ends. This CDR3 spans 14 amino acids. In nucleotides, the CDR3 is TGCAGCGTTCGCGGGGGCGGCAGTTCCTACGAGCAGTACTTC. It codes for CSVRGGGSSYEQYF.

Many counts were recorded for this clonotype. This chain uses TRBV24-1 with TRBJ1-1; tentative D call: TRBD1 (5 bases). The CDR3 contains 14 residues. The germline CDR1 and CDR2 sequences are KGHDR and SFDVKD. The V end was cut by 0 bases, the J end by 10 bases, with 14 bases between. The CDR3 DNA follows: TGTGCCACCAGTGATTTGTTTACGACAGTTGGAGCTTTCTTT. Residues: CATSDLFTTVGAFF.

This clonotype was seen ten or more times. The chain couples TRBV6-2 or TRBV6-3 to TRBJ2-7; the D is unclear. The CDR3 consists of 14 residues. Germline assignment: CDR1 MNHEY and CDR2 SVGEGT. Trimming took 2 bases from V and 1 from J, leaving 9 bases between them. The CDR3 DNA sequence: TGTGCCAGCAGTTACCGGGCAGTGTCCTACGAGCAGTACTTC. Residues: CASSYRAVSYEQYF.